These 32 T cell receptor beta chains share one sample of origin, sequenced in a study of blood T cell repertoires in COVID-19. Only in-frame clones appear in the TCRdb table, and some are missing; sequencing was by immunoSEQ multiplex PCR. Of 100,000 to 150,000 clones in the sample, approximately 88% were seen once. Source material: peripheral blood. These receptors came from a woman older than 75 with acute or convalescent COVID-19.

J is TRBJ2-3 and V is TRBV5-4, with 11 bases that match TRBD2. Germline loops: CDR1 SGHNT, CDR2 YYREEE (reference sequence). V shed 0 bases, J shed 3 bases, and the junction held 6 bases outside the gene matches. The CDR3 covers 17 residues. In nucleotides, the CDR3 is TGTGCCAGCAGCTTGGAGGCTAGCGGGGGGAGGACAGATACGCAGTATTTT. This sequence encodes CASSLEASGGRTDTQYF.

This sequence joins TRBV6-5 and TRBJ1-1; 10 nucleotides agree with TRBD1. The V and J ends lost 6 bases and 4 bases, in that order; junction bases with no gene match: 5. This CDR3 region has 14 residues. Per germline, CDR1 MNHEY and CDR2 SVGAGI. For the CDR3, the DNA is TGTGCCAGCAGGGCCGGGACAGGGGCCACTGAAGCTTTCTTT. Amino acid sequence: CASRAGTGATEAFF.

The chain carries TRBV6-5 and TRBJ1-5, with 10 bases fitting TRBD1. The junction had 5 bases not matched to a gene; V was cut back by 6 bases and J by 6 bases. The germline gives CDR1 MNHEY, CDR2 SVGAGI. The CDR3 is made up of 14 amino acids. CDR3: CASRTGGVGQPQHF. In DNA, the CDR3 is TGTGCCAGCAGGACAGGGGGCGTGGGTCAGCCCCAGCATTTT.

The sample holds one count of this clone. The J gene is TRBJ2-3, the V gene TRBV6-4; no clear D gene. Germline V lookup: CDR1 MRHNA, CDR2 SNTAGT. V was shortened by 9 bases and J by 4 bases, with 23 bases between the two germline ends. The CDR3 totals 16 residues. The CDR3 is CASPREPLPQADTQYF. The DNA for the CDR3 is TGTGCCAGTCCTCGAGAACCCCTGCCCCAAGCAGATACGCAGTATTTT.

V usage is TRBV6-5 and J usage is TRBJ1-3; a possible D gene is TRBD1 (5 bases). V gave up 0 bases and J gave up 5 bases, with 11 bases separating them. The CDR3 is 15 residues long. CDR1 is MNHEY, CDR2 SVGAGI, per germline. Here the CDR3 reads CASSYSRRGRNTIYF. DNA of the CDR3: TGTGCCAGCAGTTACTCTCGGAGGGGCCGAAACACCATATATTTT.

This chain uses TRBV6-2 or TRBV6-3 with TRBJ1-6, with TRBD1 identical over 7 bases. The CDR3 contains 16 residues. V lost 6 bases to trimming and J lost 7 bases; unmatched junction nucleotides: 12. Germline-derived CDR1 and CDR2 are MNHEY and SVGEGT. The CDR3 spells CASSPEGGARNSPLHF. The DNA of the CDR3 is TGTGCCAGCAGCCCGGAAGGGGGCGCTCGGAATTCACCCCTCCACTTT.

A single count supports this clone. The J gene is TRBJ2-1, the V gene TRBV19; 8 positions match TRBD1. The junction had 8 bases not matched to a gene; V was cut back by 5 bases and J by 2 bases. This CDR3 is 16 amino acids long. Germline V gene sequence: CDR1 LNHDA, CDR2 SQIVND (reference sequence). This CDR3 reads CASSSATGVTYNEQFF. The CDR3, as DNA: TGTGCCAGTAGTTCGGCGACAGGGGTAACCTACAATGAGCAGTTCTTC.

The chain couples TRBV11-2 to TRBJ2-2, with TRBD2 matching 9 bases. Losses at the gene ends were 6 bases for V and 2 bases for J; bases not matched to a gene: 7. This CDR3 has 16 amino acids. From germline, CDR1 is SGHAT and CDR2 FQNNGV. The CDR3 bases are TGTGCCAGCAGGACAGTGACTAGCGGTAACACCGGGGAGCTGTTTTTT. Amino acid sequence: CASRTVTSGNTGELFF.

The rearrangement uses TRBV19 and TRBJ2-7; 14 nucleotides match TRBD2. The CDR3 loop spans 14 amino acids. The J segment lost 5 bases and the V segment lost 3 bases, leaving 0 bases of the junction unmatched. The germline CDR1 and CDR2 sequences are LNHDA and SQIVND (reference sequence). CDR3 region: CASSMGLAGDEQYF. CDR3 nucleotides: TGTGCCAGTAGTATGGGACTAGCGGGAGACGAGCAGTACTTC.

The J gene is TRBJ1-4, the V gene TRBV12-5; a weak D match, TRBD1 (5 bases). Germline V gene data show CDR1 as LGHNT and CDR2 as FRNRAP. Trimming stripped 1 base from V and 5 bases from J, with 8 bases between. The CDR3 spans 14 residues. The CDR3 DNA follows: TGTGCTAGTGGTTTGGGCAGGGCGAATGAAAAACTGTTTTTT. Protein product: CASGLGRANEKLFF.

V usage is TRBV4-3 and J usage is TRBJ1-5; D remains unclear. Germline CDR1 reads LGHNA; CDR2 reads YSLEER. The ends were cut back, 0 bases at V and 3 bases at J, with 9 bases in the middle. The CDR3 contains 15 residues. The CDR3 DNA reads TGCGCCAGCAGCCAAGACCGGGATCACAATCAGCCCCAGCATTTT. It encodes CASSQDRDHNQPQHF.

The chain uses TRBV5-1 and TRBJ1-4; the D gene is possibly TRBD1 (5 bases). Trimming stripped 0 bases from V and 7 bases from J, with 13 bases between. CDR1 SGHRS and CDR2 YFSETQ come from the germline V gene. This CDR3 region has 15 residues. This chain's CDR3 is CASSLVSAGGEKLFF. CDR3 nucleotide sequence: TGCGCCAGCAGCTTGGTTTCGGCGGGGGGTGAAAAACTGTTTTTT. The full variable domain, rest sourced from reference TRBV5-1 and TRBJ1-4, is KAGVTQTPRYLIKTRGQQVTLSCSPISGHRSVSWYQQTPGQGLQFLFEYFSETQRNKGNFPGRFSGRQFSNSRSEMNVSTLELGDSALYLCASSLVSAGGEKLFFGSGTQLSVL.

The chain joins TRBV6-5 to TRBJ1-1, with TRBD1 matching 11 bases. CDR3 length equals 15 residues. Germline V gene sequence: CDR1 MNHEY, CDR2 SVGAGI. V gave up 5 bases and J gave up 5 bases; unmatched junction bases: 7. The chain's CDR3 is CASSPRTGGSTEAFF. The DNA of the CDR3 is TGTGCCAGCAGTCCCCGGACAGGGGGCAGTACTGAAGCTTTCTTT.

The chain joins TRBV19 to TRBJ1-2; D remains ambiguous. The CDR3 is 13 residues long. The ends were cut back, 0 bases at V and 4 bases at J, with 6 bases in the middle. CDR1 and CDR2 from the germline V gene are LNHDA and SQIVND (reference sequence). The CDR3 nucleotides are TGTGCCAGTAGTATAGACAGAACCTATGGCTACACCTTC. Its protein product is CASSIDRTYGYTF.

This chain links TRBV5-1 with TRBJ1-4, with D perhaps matching TRBD1 (5 bases). The CDR3 is 15 amino acids. CDR1 and CDR2 (germline): SGHRS, YFSETQ. V gave up 0 bases and J gave up 4 bases, with 10 bases separating them. The CDR3 DNA sequence: TGCGCCAGCAGCTTGGCAGGGTTGAGTAATGAAAAACTGTTTTTT. Its translation is CASSLAGLSNEKLFF.

The CDR3 DNA reads as TGTGCTAGTGGTTTGGCGGCGGGGAGAAACATTCAGTACTTC. It yields the protein CASGLAAGRNIQYF. V is TRBV12-5 and J is TRBJ2-4; the D gene is possibly TRBD2 (6 bases). The CDR3 extends over 14 amino acids. V lost 1 base, J lost 6 bases, and 10 bases lay in between. Germline CDR1 reads LGHNT; CDR2 reads FRNRAP.

This rearrangement joins TRBV10-3 to TRBJ1-1, with 9 bases aligning to TRBD1. Germline CDR1 is ENHRY and CDR2 is SYGVKD. CDR3 length: 15 residues. The junction had 6 bases not matched to a gene; V was cut back by 6 bases and J by 1 base. In nucleotides, the CDR3 is TGTGCCATCAGCGAACCGGGACAGGGGAACACTGAAGCTTTCTTT. This codes for CAISEPGQGNTEAFF.

The chain uses TRBV6-2 or TRBV6-3 and TRBJ1-2; D is unclear. CDR3 size: 15 residues. Between the trimmed V and J ends, which lost 2 bases and 7 bases, there was a span of 17 bases. Germline CDR1 and CDR2: MNHEY and SVGEGT. The CDR3 sequence is CASSYVGLRRGGYTF. For the CDR3, the DNA is TGTGCCAGCAGTTACGTTGGGCTCCGTCGGGGTGGCTACACCTTC.

The genes are TRBV19 and TRBJ2-7; D possibly corresponds to TRBD1 (5 bases). V was trimmed by 3 bases and J by 9 bases, leaving 15 bases between them. The germline V gene encodes CDR1 LNHDA and CDR2 SQIVND (reference sequence). The CDR3 has 13 residues. CDR3 in amino acids: CASSISSRAPQYF. As DNA, the CDR3 is TGTGCCAGTAGTATTTCCTCCAGGGCCCCGCAGTACTTC.

The chain carries TRBV7-2 and TRBJ2-2, with 8 bases aligning to TRBD1. CDR1 and CDR2 from the germline V gene are SGHTA and FQGNSA. This CDR3 spans 14 amino acids. The V gene end was trimmed by 5 bases and the J gene end by 7 bases; junction bases not matched to a gene: 6. The CDR3 loop is CASSQDRAGGELFF. Written as DNA, the CDR3 is TGTGCCAGCAGCCAGGACAGGGCGGGCGGGGAGCTGTTTTTT.

The rearrangement joins TRBV15 to TRBJ2-2; a possible D gene is TRBD1 (5 bases). Germline V gene lookup returns CDR1 LNHNV and CDR2 YYDKDF (reference sequence). V was pared by 5 bases and J by 7 bases, with 11 bases between. The CDR3 loop spans 13 amino acids. CDR3 bases: TGTGCCACCAGCTCCCAGGGCAGCGGGGAGCTGTTTTTT. Residues: CATSSQGSGELFF.

The CDR3 region is CASSITGDSNQPQHF. The CDR3 bases are TGTGCCAGTAGTATTACAGGGGATAGCAATCAGCCCCAGCATTTT. V gene TRBV19 combines with J gene TRBJ1-5; 7 nucleotides line up with TRBD1. The CDR3 covers 15 residues. The J segment lost 0 bases and the V segment lost 3 bases, leaving 2 bases of the junction unmatched. CDR1 LNHDA and CDR2 SQIVND come from the germline V gene (reference sequence).

The chain is built from TRBV27 and TRBJ2-1; 10 bases fit TRBD2. CDR1 is MNHEY and CDR2 is SMNVEV in the germline V gene (reference sequence). The CDR3 runs to 17 residues. V trimming: 5 bases; J trimming: 6 bases; junction bases outside the gene matches: 13. The CDR3 nucleotides are TGTGCCAGCAGTCCCCGGGCTAGCGGGGGAGTAGGCAATGAGCAGTTCTTC. It specifies CASSPRASGGVGNEQFF.

The gene calls are TRBV6-5 and TRBJ2-7, with 7 bases fitting TRBD1. The CDR3 is made up of 14 amino acids. Losses at the gene ends were 2 bases for V and 4 bases for J; bases not matched to a gene: 5. CDR1 MNHEY and CDR2 SVGAGI come from the germline V gene. The chain's CDR3 is CASSYQGQDYEQYF. The CDR3 nucleotides read TGTGCCAGCAGTTACCAAGGACAGGATTACGAGCAGTACTTC.

The chain combines TRBV5-6 with TRBJ2-7; 7 bases map to TRBD1. Germline trimming cut 7 bases from V and 2 bases from J; bases unmatched to any gene: 6. In germline, CDR1 is SGHDT, CDR2 YYEEEE. The CDR3 totals 13 residues. The CDR3 sequence: CASQAGTAYEQYF. In nucleotides, the CDR3 is TGTGCCAGCCAAGCCGGGACAGCCTACGAGCAGTACTTC.

The rearrangement uses TRBV5-5 and TRBJ1-3; possibly TRBD1 for D (6 bases). Germline lookup yields CDR1 SGHKS and CDR2 YYEKEE (reference sequence). This CDR3 spans 15 amino acids. The V end was cut by 4 bases, the J end by 2 bases, with 13 bases between. CDR3 nucleotide sequence: TGTGCCAGCAGCCCCCGACAGGCAACTGGAAACACCATATATTTT. This encodes CASSPRQATGNTIYF.

The chain couples TRBV6-2 or TRBV6-3 to TRBJ1-1; 7 bases align to TRBD1. The V segment lost 0 bases and the J segment 8 bases; nucleotides outside the gene matches: 6. Looked up from germline, CDR1 is MNHEY and CDR2 is SVGEGT. The CDR3 is 14 amino acids. The CDR3 region is CASSYSQGQTEAFF. The CDR3 coding sequence is TGTGCCAGCAGTTACTCCCAGGGACAGACAGAAGCTTTCTTT.

This clone showed up just a few times. The CDR3 region is CSGAPSQGAREQYF. The DNA for the CDR3 is TGCAGCGGCGCTCCGTCACAGGGGGCGAGGGAGCAGTACTTC. The V and J genes are TRBV29-1 and TRBJ2-7; 9 nucleotides agree with TRBD1. The CDR3 runs 14 residues. In germline, CDR1 is SQVTM, CDR2 ANQGSEA. Trimming took 7 bases from V and 7 from J; bases not matched to a gene: 14.

This rearrangement joins TRBV2 to TRBJ1-2; weak D call: TRBD1 (6 bases). Between the trimmed V and J ends, which lost 8 bases and 5 bases, there was a span of 15 bases. Germline CDR1 reads SNHLY; CDR2 reads FYNNEI. The CDR3 is 13 residues long. The CDR3 nucleotides read TGTGCCAGCTCGTCACAGGGAAGATATGGCTACACCTTC. As protein: CASSSQGRYGYTF.

The V call is TRBV19, the J call TRBJ2-5; D uncertain. The ends were cut back, 0 bases at V and 5 bases at J, with 13 bases in the middle. CDR1 LNHDA and CDR2 SQIVND come from the germline V gene (reference sequence). The CDR3 length is 15 residues. CDR3 sequence reads: CASSIEALVRETQYF. CDR3 nucleotides: TGTGCCAGTAGTATAGAGGCCCTAGTTAGGGAGACCCAGTACTTC.

V gene TRBV14 combines with J gene TRBJ2-5, with 7 bases matching TRBD1. The CDR3 is 13 amino acids. After removal of 4 bases from V and 5 bases from J, the junction contained 4 bases not matched to a gene. The V gene's germline CDR1 is SGHDN and CDR2 FVKESK. CDR3 sequence reads: CASSPDREETQYF. DNA of the CDR3: TGTGCCAGCAGCCCCGACAGGGAGGAGACCCAGTACTTC.

The J gene is TRBJ1-5, the V gene TRBV6-1; D is ambiguous. V dropped 3 bases and J dropped 7 bases, with 13 bases sitting between them. Looked up from germline, CDR1 is MNHNS and CDR2 is SASEGT. This CDR3 has 14 amino acids. The CDR3 region has the DNA TGTGCCAGCAGTGATCGTAGCCAGTACCAGCCCCAGCATTTT. The encoded protein is CASSDRSQYQPQHF.